The clone carrying this TCR beta chain was picked up one time. The record originates from a study of control samples from healthy donors and cancer patients. The method was immunoSEQ multiplex PCR; TCRdb's version includes in-frame clones alone and lacks a portion of them. The sample records about 120,000 clones, approximately 89% being singletons. The CDR3 covers 15 residues. Germline assignment: CDR1 SGHRS and CDR2 YFSETQ. Trimming cost V 0 bases and J 7 bases; bases outside gene matches: 4. This sequence joins TRBV5-1 and TRBJ2-2, with 9 bases lining up with TRBD1. The receptor was derived from a man aged 35 to 55 in good health. Sequenced: blood. The CDR3 DNA reads TGCGCCAGCAGCTTGGAGGGACAGGGCTACGGGGAGCTGTTTTTT. This sequence encodes CASSLEGQGYGELFF. Filled out from reference TRBV5-1 and TRBJ2-2, the complete variable domain reads KAGVTQTPRYLIKTRGQQVTLSCSPISGHRSVSWYQQTPGQGLQFLFEYFSETQRNKGNFPGRFSGRQFSNSRSEMNVSTLELGDSALYLCASSLEGQGYGELFFGEGSRLTVL.